This T cell receptor (beta chain) was identified during a study of blood T cell repertoires in COVID-19. Across the whole study: Acute-phase and convalescent COVID-19 samples originated in the United States, Italy and Spain. From T cells, B-cell-depleted T cells, or PBMCs came the material, which was cDNA or gDNA.

The CDR3 spans 15 residues. V dropped 2 bases and J dropped 3 bases, with 14 bases sitting between them. CDR1 MDHEN and CDR2 SYDVKM come from the germline V gene. How the authors handled the data: Reference gene primer amplification yielded estimated nucleated cell counts. The assay was immunoSEQ multiplex PCR, and TCRdb's table has in-frame clones only and misses some. V and J calls and clone size come straight from that table; D and trimming were deduced from the DNA. This table has roughly 250,000 clones, about 79% appearing once. The chain carries TRBV28 and TRBJ2-7; tentatively, D is TRBD2 (7 bases). The sample was peripheral blood. The TCR comes from a woman of 80 years or more with acute or convalescent COVID-19. The chain's CDR3 is CASSLRGGGYYEQYF. The CDR3 DNA sequence: TGTGCCAGCAGTTTAAGGGGGGGAGGTTACTACGAGCAGTACTTC. Combining the CDR3 with reference TRBV28 and TRBJ2-7 gives the whole variable domain DVKVTQSSRYLVKRTGEKVFLECVQDMDHENMFWYRQDPGLGLRLIYFSYDVKMKEKGDIPEGYSVSREKKERFSLILESASTNQTSMYLCASSLRGGGYYEQYFGPGTRLTVT.